This T cell receptor beta chain was obtained from a study of cytomegalovirus exposure and HLA in healthy donors. Looking at the study overall: A data release that came early held tens of millions of unique TCRs from HLA-typed donors.

Primers included in the PCR were 60 Vbeta and 13 Jbeta primers. Sequencing used immunoSEQ multiplex PCR; TCRdb keeps in-frame clones, though not all of them. The sample has some 150,000 clones; about 85% are singletons. General study findings and limits: For most TCR beta V segments, an earlier analysis put the productive rate at about 90% or about 30% of the time. Rarity held for most TCR sequences, but there were some public TCRs that occurred in many donors. Among the sequence variants, a highly shared cluster was likely an artifact of sequencing.

Details on this clone: Its antigen is unidentified.

Trimming took 1 base from V and 8 from J, leaving 16 bases between them. In germline, CDR1 is SGDLS, CDR2 YYNGEE. This CDR3 is 14 amino acids long. The chain carries TRBV9 and TRBJ2-7; maybe TRBD1 (5 bases). The specimen sequenced was PBMCs. The sequence came from a young woman in good health and CMV-seronegative. In nucleotides, the CDR3 is TGTGCCAGCAGCGTACCTGCAGGGTTAGGTAAGCAGTACTTC. Translating gives CASSVPAGLGKQYF.